These 4 T cell receptor beta chains were all obtained from the same sample, sequenced in a study of cytomegalovirus exposure and HLA in healthy donors. With 60 Vbeta and 13 Jbeta primers, the PCR was carried out. TCRdb's table, derived via immunoSEQ multiplex PCR, lists solely in-frame clones and lacks some. The table shows 160,000 or so clones, with about four fifths occurring only once. The sample consisted of PBMCs. The receptors come from a woman aged 45-65 years in good health and CMV-seronegative.

The V and J genes are TRBV19 and TRBJ1-3; 10 bases are shared with TRBD1. The CDR3 length is 16 residues. After removal of 8 bases from V and 4 bases from J, the junction contained 11 bases not matched to a gene. The germline V gene encodes CDR1 LNHDA and CDR2 SQIVND (reference sequence). The CDR3 here is CASGRTGGSKGNTIYF. The CDR3 DNA follows: TGTGCCAGTGGCAGGACAGGGGGGTCGAAGGGAAACACCATATATTTT.

This chain's CDR3 is CASSLKGRGAIGETQYF. CDR3 DNA sequence: TGTGCCAGCAGCTTAAAAGGCAGGGGAGCAATAGGAGAGACCCAGTACTTC. V is TRBV7-3 and J is TRBJ2-5; D perhaps matches TRBD1 (6 bases). Germline CDR1 SGHTA, CDR2 FQGTGA. V was shortened by 1 base and J by 4 bases, with 19 bases between the two germline ends. CDR3 size: 17 residues.

The CDR3 nucleotides read TGCGCCAGCAGCTTGGTCGGGGGGGCCTCCTACGAGCAGTACTTC. Its translation is CASSLVGGASYEQYF. J is TRBJ2-7 and V is TRBV5-1, with 8 bases that match TRBD2. J lost 0 bases, V lost 0 bases, and 2 bases had no gene match. This CDR3 has 15 amino acids. The germline V gene encodes CDR1 SGHRS and CDR2 YFSETQ.

This chain uses TRBV5-4 with TRBJ2-5, with 7 bases fitting TRBD2. Trimming took 2 bases from V and 7 from J; bases not matched to a gene: 14. CDR1 is SGHNT and CDR2 is YYREEE in the germline V gene (reference sequence). CDR3 size: 16 residues. The CDR3 bases are TGTGCCAGCAGCTTCTCCGGGGGGTCAAGCGGGGTGACCCAGTACTTC. It yields the protein CASSFSGGSSGVTQYF. Full variable domain (rest looked up from reference TRBV5-4 and TRBJ2-5): ETGVTQSPTHLIKTRGQQVTLRCSSQSGHNTVSWYQQALGQGPQFIFQYYREEENGRGNFPPRFSGLQFPNYSSELNVNALELDDSALYLCASSFSGGSSGVTQYFGPGTRLLVL.